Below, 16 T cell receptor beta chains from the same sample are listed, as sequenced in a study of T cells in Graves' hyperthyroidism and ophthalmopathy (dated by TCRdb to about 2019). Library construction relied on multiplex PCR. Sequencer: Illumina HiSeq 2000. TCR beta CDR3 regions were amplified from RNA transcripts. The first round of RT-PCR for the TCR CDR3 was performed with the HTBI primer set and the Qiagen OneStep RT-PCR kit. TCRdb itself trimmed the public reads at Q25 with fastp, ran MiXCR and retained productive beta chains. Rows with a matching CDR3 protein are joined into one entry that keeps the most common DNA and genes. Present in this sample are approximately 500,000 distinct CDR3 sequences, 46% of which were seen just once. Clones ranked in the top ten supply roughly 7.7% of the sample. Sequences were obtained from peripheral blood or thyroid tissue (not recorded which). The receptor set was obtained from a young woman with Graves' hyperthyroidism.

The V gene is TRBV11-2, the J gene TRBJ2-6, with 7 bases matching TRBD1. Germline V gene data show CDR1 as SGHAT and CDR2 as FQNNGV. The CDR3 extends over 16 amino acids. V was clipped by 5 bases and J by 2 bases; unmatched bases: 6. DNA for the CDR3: TGTGCCAGCAGCCGGACCGGGACAGCTGGGGCCAACGTCCTGACTTTC. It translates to CASSRTGTAGANVLTF.

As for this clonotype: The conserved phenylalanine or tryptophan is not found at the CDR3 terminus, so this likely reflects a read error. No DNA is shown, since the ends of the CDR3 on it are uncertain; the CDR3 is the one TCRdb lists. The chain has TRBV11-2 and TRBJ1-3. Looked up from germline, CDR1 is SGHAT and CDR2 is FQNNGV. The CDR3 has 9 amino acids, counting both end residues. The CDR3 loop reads CASSPTSGT.

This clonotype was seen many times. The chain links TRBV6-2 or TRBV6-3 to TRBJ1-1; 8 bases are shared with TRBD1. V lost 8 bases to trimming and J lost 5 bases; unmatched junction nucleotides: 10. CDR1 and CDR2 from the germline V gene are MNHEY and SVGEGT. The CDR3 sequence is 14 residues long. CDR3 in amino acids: CASYRRGRITEAFF. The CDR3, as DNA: TGTGCCAGCTACCGCAGGGGGCGGATTACTGAAGCTTTCTTT.

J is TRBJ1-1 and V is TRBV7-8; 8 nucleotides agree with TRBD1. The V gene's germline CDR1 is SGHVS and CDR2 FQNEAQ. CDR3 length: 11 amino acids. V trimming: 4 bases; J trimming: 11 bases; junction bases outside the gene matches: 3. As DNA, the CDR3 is TGTGCCAGCAGCTCGGACAGGGTTGCTTTCTTT. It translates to CASSSDRVAFF.

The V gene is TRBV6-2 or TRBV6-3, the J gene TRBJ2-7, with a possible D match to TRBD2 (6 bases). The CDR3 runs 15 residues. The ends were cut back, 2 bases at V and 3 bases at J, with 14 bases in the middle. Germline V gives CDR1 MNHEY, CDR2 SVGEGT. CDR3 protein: CASSYPGDGVYEQYF. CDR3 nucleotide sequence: TGTGCCAGCAGTTACCCGGGGGACGGGGTCTACGAGCAGTACTTC.

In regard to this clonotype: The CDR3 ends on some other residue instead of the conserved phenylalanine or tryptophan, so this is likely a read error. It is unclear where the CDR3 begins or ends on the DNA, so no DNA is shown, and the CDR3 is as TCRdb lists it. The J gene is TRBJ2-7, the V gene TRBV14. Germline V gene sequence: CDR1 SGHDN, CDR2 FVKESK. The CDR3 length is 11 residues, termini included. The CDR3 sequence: CASSSPRDSIT.

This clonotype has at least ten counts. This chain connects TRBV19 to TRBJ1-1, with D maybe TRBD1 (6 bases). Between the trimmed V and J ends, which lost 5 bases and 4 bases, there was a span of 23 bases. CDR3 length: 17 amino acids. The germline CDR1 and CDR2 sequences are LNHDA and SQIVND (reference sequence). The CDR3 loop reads CASSPITGNMRGTEAFF. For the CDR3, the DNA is TGTGCCAGTAGTCCCATCACAGGGAATATGAGGGGCACTGAAGCTTTCTTT.

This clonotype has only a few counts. CDR3 loop: CASSQTPDGYYEQYF. The DNA of the CDR3 is TGCGCCAGCAGCCAGACCCCCGACGGGTACTACGAGCAGTACTTC. The V call is TRBV4-1, the J call TRBJ2-7; D not resolved. The germline gives CDR1 MGHRA, CDR2 YSYEKL. The CDR3 contains 15 residues. Trimming removed 3 bases at V and 3 bases at J, with 15 bases between.

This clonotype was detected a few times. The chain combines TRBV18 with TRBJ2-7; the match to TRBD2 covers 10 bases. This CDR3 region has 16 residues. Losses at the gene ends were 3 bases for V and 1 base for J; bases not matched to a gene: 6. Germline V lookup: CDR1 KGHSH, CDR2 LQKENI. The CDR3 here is CASSPSSSGSSYEQYF. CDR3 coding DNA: TGTGCCAGCTCACCGAGCTCTAGCGGGAGTTCCTACGAGCAGTACTTC. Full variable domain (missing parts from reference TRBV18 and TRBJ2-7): NAGVMQNPRHLVRRRGQEARLRCSPMKGHSHVYWYRQLPEEGLKFMVYLQKENIIDESGMPKERFSAEFPKEGPSILRIQQVVRGDSAAYFCASSPSSSGSSYEQYFGPGTRLTVT.

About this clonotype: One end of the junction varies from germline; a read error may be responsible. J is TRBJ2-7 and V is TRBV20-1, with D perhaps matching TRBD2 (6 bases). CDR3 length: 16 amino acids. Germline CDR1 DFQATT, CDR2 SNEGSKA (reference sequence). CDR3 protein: CSAQGAGTALSYEQHF. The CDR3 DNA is TGCAGTGCCCAAGGCGCGGGAACGGCATTATCCTACGAGCAGCACTTC.

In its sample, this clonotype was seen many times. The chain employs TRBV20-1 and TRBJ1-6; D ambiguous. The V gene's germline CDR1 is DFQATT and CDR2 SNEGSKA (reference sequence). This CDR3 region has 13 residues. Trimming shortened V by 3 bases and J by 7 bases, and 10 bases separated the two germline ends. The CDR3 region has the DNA TGCAGTGCTAGGCCAACAGTCAATTCACCCCTCCACTTT. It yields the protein CSARPTVNSPLHF.

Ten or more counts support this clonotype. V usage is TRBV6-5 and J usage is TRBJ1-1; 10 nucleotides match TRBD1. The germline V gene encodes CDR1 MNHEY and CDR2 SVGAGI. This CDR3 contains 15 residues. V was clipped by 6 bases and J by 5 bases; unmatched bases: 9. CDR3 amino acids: CASRTDRGRRTEAFF. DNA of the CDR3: TGTGCCAGCAGAACCGACAGGGGGCGAAGGACTGAAGCTTTCTTT.

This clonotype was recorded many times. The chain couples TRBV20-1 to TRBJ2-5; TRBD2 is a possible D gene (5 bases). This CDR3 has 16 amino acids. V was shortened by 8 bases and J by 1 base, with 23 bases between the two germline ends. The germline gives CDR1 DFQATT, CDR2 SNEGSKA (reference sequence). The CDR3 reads CSPLASSLRLQETQYF. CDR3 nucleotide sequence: TGCAGTCCCCTAGCCTCTAGCTTGAGACTCCAAGAGACCCAGTACTTC.

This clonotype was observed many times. CDR3 in amino acids: CASSLALEGSPGGYTF. Here the CDR3 DNA reads TGTGCCAGCAGTTTAGCGTTGGAGGGTTCCCCTGGGGGCTACACCTTC. The chain combines TRBV12-3 or TRBV12-4 with TRBJ1-2; D gene ambiguous. The CDR3 is 16 residues long. Trimming pared 0 bases from V and 8 bases from J, leaving 19 bases between.

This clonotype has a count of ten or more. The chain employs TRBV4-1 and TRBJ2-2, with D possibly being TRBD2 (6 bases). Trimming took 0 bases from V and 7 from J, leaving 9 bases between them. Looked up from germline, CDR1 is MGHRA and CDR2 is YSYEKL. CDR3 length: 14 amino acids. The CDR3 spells CASSQDAGHGELFF. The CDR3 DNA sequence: TGCGCCAGCAGCCAAGACGCGGGGCACGGGGAGCTGTTTTTT.

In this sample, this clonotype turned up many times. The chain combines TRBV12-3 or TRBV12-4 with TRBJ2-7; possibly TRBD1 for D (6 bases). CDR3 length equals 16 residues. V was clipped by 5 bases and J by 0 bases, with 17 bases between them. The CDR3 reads CASSPPTGSGSYEQYF. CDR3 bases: TGTGCCAGCAGTCCCCCTACAGGGTCCGGCTCCTACGAGCAGTACTTC.